One sample yielded the 9 T cell receptor beta chains listed below, sequenced in a study of OX40 agonist ivuxolimab in advanced cancers. Assay used: immunoSEQ multiplex PCR; TCRdb lists only in-frame clones, some missing. The sample lists around 64,000 clones; 85% to 90% were seen once. Sequenced material: CD4+ or CD8+ T cells sorted from blood, taken in a trial of the OX40 agonist ivuxolimab. These receptors originate from an adult with an advanced solid tumor such as melanoma, head and neck, liver or kidney cancer.

The chain uses TRBV28 and TRBJ1-5; 8 bases map to TRBD1. CDR3 length equals 16 residues. V shed 1 base, J shed 3 bases, and the junction held 5 bases outside the gene matches. Germline V gives CDR1 MDHEN, CDR2 SYDVKM. CDR3 sequence: CASSLSKTGANQPQHF. The CDR3 region has the DNA TGTGCCAGCAGTTTATCTAAGACAGGGGCCAATCAGCCCCAGCATTTT.

The genes are TRBV5-4 and TRBJ2-7, with D unclear. CDR1 SGHNT and CDR2 YYREEE come from the germline V gene (reference sequence). Trimming took off 0 bases at V and 4 bases at J, with 11 bases between the two ends. The length of the CDR3 is 14 residues. The CDR3 protein is CASSLVPSLYEQYF. CDR3 sequence (DNA): TGTGCCAGCAGCTTGGTCCCGAGTCTTTACGAGCAGTACTTC.

The chain uses TRBV7-3 and TRBJ2-3; perhaps TRBD2 as D (7 bases). V lost 0 bases and J 9 bases, leaving 19 bases between the germline ends. This CDR3 is built from 16 residues. CDR1 and CDR2 from the germline V gene are SGHTA and FQGTGA. In nucleotides, the CDR3 is TGTGCCAGCAGCTTAACGATCGGGGGGCCACCTCAAACGCAGTATTTT. This codes for CASSLTIGGPPQTQYF.

J is TRBJ2-7 and V is TRBV5-6, with TRBD2 identical over 12 bases. CDR1 SGHDT and CDR2 YYEEEE come from the germline V gene. The CDR3 is 14 amino acids. Trimming took 5 bases from V and 6 from J; bases not matched to a gene: 6. CDR3 loop: CASRFLAGGLEQYF. The CDR3 DNA reads TGTGCCAGCAGGTTTCTAGCGGGGGGGCTCGAGCAGTACTTC.

The gene calls are TRBV19 and TRBJ2-3, with D possibly TRBD2 on 6 matching bases. The CDR3 length is 14 residues. Germline CDR1 is LNHDA and CDR2 is SQIVND (reference sequence). Trimming shortened V by 6 bases and J by 4 bases, and 14 bases separated the two germline ends. In nucleotides, the CDR3 is TGTGCCAGTAGGGGGACTTTCATCGCAGATACGCAGTATTTT. Translated, it gives CASRGTFIADTQYF.

V and J are TRBV5-1 and TRBJ1-4; possible D gene TRBD1, 6 bases. From germline, CDR1 is SGHRS and CDR2 YFSETQ. The V end was cut by 2 bases, the J end by 8 bases, with 13 bases between. The CDR3 has 14 residues. CDR3 coding DNA: TGCGCCAGCAGCTTCCAGGGGAGTAGCGAAAAACTGTTTTTT. This gives the protein CASSFQGSSEKLFF.

This clone was detected a few times. This chain joins TRBV27 and TRBJ1-2; 11 bases are a match to TRBD1. The V and J ends lost 4 bases and 4 bases, in that order; junction bases with no gene match: 11. CDR1 and CDR2 from the germline V gene are MNHEY and SMNVEV (reference sequence). This CDR3 region has 17 residues. Here the CDR3 reads CASSSLTPGTGGYGYTF. CDR3 coding DNA: TGTGCCAGCAGTTCCCTCACACCTGGGACAGGGGGCTATGGCTACACCTTC.

The rearrangement joins TRBV5-1 to TRBJ2-1; possible D gene TRBD2, 6 bases. The V and J ends lost 2 bases and 11 bases respectively, with 14 bases between them. Germline V CDR1 and CDR2: SGHRS, YFSETQ. This CDR3 is built from 13 residues. DNA of the CDR3: TGCGCCAGCAGCTTTTCGGGAGAAAATAAGCAGTTCTTC. Translated: CASSFSGENKQFF.

This clone occurred a few times. V is TRBV6-6 and J is TRBJ1-4; D is ambiguous. V was pared by 3 bases and J by 3 bases, with 11 bases between. The CDR3 consists of 15 residues. The germline CDR1 and CDR2 sequences are MNHNY and SVGAGI (reference sequence). The CDR3 nucleotides are TGTGCCAGCAGTTATCCGGTCGTGTCTAATGAAAAACTGTTTTTT. Its translation is CASSYPVVSNEKLFF.